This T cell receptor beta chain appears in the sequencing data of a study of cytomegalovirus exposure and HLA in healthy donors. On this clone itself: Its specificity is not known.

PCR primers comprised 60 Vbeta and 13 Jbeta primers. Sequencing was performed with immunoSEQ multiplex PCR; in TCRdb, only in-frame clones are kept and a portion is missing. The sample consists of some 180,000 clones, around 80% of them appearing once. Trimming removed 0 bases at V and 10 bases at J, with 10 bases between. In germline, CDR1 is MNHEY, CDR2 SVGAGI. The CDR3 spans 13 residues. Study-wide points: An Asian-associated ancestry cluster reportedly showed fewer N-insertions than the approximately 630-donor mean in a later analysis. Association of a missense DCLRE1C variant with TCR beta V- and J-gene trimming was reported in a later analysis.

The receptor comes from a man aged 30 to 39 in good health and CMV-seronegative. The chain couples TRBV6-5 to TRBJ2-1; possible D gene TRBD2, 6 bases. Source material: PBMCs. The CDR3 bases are TGTGCCAGCAGTTACTCGAGAAGCGGGGAGCAGTTCTTC. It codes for CASSYSRSGEQFF.